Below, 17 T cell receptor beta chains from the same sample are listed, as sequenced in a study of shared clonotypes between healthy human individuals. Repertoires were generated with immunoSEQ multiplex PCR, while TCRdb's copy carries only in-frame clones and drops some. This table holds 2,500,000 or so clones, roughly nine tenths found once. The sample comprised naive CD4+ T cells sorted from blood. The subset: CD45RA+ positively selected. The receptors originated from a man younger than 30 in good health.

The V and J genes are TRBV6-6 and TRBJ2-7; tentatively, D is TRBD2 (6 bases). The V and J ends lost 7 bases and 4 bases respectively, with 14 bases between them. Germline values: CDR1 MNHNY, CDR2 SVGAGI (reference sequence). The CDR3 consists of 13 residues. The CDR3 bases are TGTGCCAGCAACCCCGGGGGATCTTACGAGCAGTACTTC. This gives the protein CASNPGGSYEQYF.

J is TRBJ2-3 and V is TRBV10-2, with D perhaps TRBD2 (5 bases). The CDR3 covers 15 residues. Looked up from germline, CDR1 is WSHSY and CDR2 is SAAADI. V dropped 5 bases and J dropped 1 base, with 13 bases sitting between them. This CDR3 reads CASSRSSPRTDTQYF. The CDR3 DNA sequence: TGCGCCAGCAGTAGGTCTAGCCCTCGCACAGATACGCAGTATTTT.

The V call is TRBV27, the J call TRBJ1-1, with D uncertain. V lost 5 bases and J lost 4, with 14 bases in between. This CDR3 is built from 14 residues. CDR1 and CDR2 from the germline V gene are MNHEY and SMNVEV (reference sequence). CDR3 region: CASSAQIGGTEAFF. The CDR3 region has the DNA TGTGCCAGCAGTGCCCAGATCGGAGGCACTGAAGCTTTCTTT.

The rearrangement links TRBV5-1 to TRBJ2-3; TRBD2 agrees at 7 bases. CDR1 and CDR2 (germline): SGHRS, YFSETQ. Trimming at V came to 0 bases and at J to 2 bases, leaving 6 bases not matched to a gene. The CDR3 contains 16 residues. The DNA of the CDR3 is TGCGCCAGCAGCTTGGTGACGGCGGGGGTCACAGATACGCAGTATTTT. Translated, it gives CASSLVTAGVTDTQYF. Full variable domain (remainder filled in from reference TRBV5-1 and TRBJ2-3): KAGVTQTPRYLIKTRGQQVTLSCSPISGHRSVSWYQQTPGQGLQFLFEYFSETQRNKGNFPGRFSGRQFSNSRSEMNVSTLELGDSALYLCASSLVTAGVTDTQYFGPGTRLTVL.

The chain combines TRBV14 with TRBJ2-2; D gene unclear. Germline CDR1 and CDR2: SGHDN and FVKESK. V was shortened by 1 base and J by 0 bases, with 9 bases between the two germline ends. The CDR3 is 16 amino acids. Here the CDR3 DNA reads TGTGCCAGCAGCCAAGTACGGCCCACGAACACCGGGGAGCTGTTTTTT. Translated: CASSQVRPTNTGELFF.

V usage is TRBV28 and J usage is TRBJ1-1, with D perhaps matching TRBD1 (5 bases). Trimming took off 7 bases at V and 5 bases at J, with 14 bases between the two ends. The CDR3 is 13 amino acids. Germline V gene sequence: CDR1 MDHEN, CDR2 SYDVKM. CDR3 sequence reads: CASILSGGTEAFF. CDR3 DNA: TGTGCCAGCATTCTTTCTGGGGGGACTGAAGCTTTCTTT. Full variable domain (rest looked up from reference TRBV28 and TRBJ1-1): DVKVTQSSRYLVKRTGEKVFLECVQDMDHENMFWYRQDPGLGLRLIYFSYDVKMKEKGDIPEGYSVSREKKERFSLILESASTNQTSMYLCASILSGGTEAFFGQGTRLTVV.

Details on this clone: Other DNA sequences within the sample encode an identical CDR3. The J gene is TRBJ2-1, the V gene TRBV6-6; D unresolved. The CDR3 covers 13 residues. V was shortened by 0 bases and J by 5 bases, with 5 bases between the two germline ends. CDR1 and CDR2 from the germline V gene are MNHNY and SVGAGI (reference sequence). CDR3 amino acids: CASSYSKNNEQFF. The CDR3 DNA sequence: TGTGCCAGCAGTTACTCCAAAAACAATGAGCAGTTCTTC.

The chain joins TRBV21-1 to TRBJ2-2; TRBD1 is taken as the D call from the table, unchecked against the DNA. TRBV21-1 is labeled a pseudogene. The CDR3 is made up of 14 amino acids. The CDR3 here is CASLTGGDTGELFF. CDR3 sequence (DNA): TGTGCCAGTTTGACAGGGGGTGACACCGGGGAGCTGTTTTTT.

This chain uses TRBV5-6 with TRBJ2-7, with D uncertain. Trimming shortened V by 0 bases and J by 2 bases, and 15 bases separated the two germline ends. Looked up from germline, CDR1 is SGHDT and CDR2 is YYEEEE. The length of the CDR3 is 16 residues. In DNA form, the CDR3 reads TGTGCCAGCAGCTTGGTGTCGGCAGGCCAGGCCTACGAGCAGTACTTC. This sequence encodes CASSLVSAGQAYEQYF. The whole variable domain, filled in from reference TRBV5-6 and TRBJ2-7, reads DAGVTQSPTHLIKTRGQQVTLRCSPKSGHDTVSWYQQALGQGPQFIFQYYEEEERQRGNFPDRFSGHQFPNYSSELNVNALLLGDSALYLCASSLVSAGQAYEQYFGPGTRLTVT.

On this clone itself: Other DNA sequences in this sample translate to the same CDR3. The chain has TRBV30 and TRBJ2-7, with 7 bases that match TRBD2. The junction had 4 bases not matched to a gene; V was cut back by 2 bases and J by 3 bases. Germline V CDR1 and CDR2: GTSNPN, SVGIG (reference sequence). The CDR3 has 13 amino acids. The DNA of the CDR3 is TGTGCCTGGAGTTTGGGCGGGAGCTACGAGCAGTACTTC. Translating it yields CAWSLGGSYEQYF.

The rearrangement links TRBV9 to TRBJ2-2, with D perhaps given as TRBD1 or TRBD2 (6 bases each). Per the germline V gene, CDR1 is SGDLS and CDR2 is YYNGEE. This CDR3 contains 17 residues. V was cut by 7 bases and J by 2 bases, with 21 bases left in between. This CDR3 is CASGRGAVSVNTGELFF. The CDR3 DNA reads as TGTGCCAGCGGAAGGGGGGCGGTTTCGGTTAACACCGGGGAGCTGTTTTTT.

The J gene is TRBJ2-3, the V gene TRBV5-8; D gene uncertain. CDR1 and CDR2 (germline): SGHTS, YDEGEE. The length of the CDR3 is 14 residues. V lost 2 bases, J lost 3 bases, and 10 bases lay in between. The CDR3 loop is CASSFGIWTDTQYF. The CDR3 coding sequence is TGTGCCAGCAGCTTCGGTATTTGGACAGATACGCAGTATTTT.

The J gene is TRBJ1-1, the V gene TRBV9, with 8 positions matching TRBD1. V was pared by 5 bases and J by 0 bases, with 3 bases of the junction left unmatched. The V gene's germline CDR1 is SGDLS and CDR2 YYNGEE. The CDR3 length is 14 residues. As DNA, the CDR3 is TGTGCCAGCAGTACAGGGGGAATGAACACTGAAGCTTTCTTT. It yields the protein CASSTGGMNTEAFF.

The chain's CDR3 is CAWSGRVRNEQFF. For the CDR3, the DNA is TGTGCCTGGAGTGGACGAGTCCGGAATGAGCAGTTCTTC. The V gene is TRBV30, the J gene TRBJ2-1; D uncertain. This CDR3 has 13 amino acids. CDR1 GTSNPN and CDR2 SVGIG come from the germline V gene (reference sequence). V lost 1 base and J 7 bases, leaving 11 bases between the germline ends.

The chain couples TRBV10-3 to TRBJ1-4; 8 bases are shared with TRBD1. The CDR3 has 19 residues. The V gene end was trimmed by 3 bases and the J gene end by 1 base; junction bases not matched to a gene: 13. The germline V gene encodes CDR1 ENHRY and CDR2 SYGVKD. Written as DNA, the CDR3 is TGTGCCATCAGTGAATTTGGGACAGGTGTACAAGGAACTAATGAAAAACTGTTTTTT. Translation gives CAISEFGTGVQGTNEKLFF.

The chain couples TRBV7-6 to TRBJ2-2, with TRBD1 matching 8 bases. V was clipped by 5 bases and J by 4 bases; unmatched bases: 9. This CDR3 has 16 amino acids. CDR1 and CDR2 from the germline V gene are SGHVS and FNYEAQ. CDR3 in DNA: TGTGCCAGCAGCCCGCCGCAGGGGGCGGTCACCGGGGAGCTGTTTTTT. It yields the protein CASSPPQGAVTGELFF.

The CDR3 region is CASRSPGRGVDYGYTF. CDR3 DNA sequence: TGTGCCAGTAGATCGCCCGGGAGGGGAGTCGACTATGGCTACACCTTC. The chain combines TRBV19 with TRBJ1-2, with D perhaps matching TRBD1 (5 bases). Per the germline V gene, CDR1 is LNHDA and CDR2 is SQIVND (reference sequence). V was clipped by 6 bases and J by 3 bases, with 20 bases between them. This CDR3 is 16 amino acids long.